This T cell receptor beta chain was captured in a study of vaccination effects on CD4 cells after COVID-19 (dated by TCRdb to between 2022 and 2023). Study-wide context: Two doses of either the BNT162b2 or the mRNA-1273 mRNA SARS-CoV-2 vaccine were administered to participants. SARS-CoV-2 spike-specific CD4+ TCR repertoires from before and after mRNA vaccination were compared in COVID-19 convalescent patients and in infection-naive vaccine recipients. Altogether, 10 COVID-19 convalescent patients and a few SARS-CoV-2-naive healthy vaccine recipients made up the full study. The Oncomine TCR Beta short-read assay on an Illumina iSeq 100 was used to sequence cultures from other donors in the study. Beyond this particular receptor, the publication reports: Among healthy vaccine recipients, nearly all vaccine-induced clones were SARS-CoV-2 mono-reactive, and only 1 of 255 was cross-reactive with common cold coronaviruses. Only a small number of convalescent patients were included, and no early post-infection timepoints were available, which limited the study. At late post-vaccination timepoints, both infection-induced and vaccine-induced clones showed marked clonal contraction, consistent with waning T cell responses.

Comment on this clone: Its antigen is currently not known. The record has no base qualities; no much larger clone is one base away.

In the ViraFEST assay, PBMC were stimulated with viral peptide pools, and antigen-specific CD4+ T cell clonotypes were then identified by expansion using TCR sequencing. After approximately 11 days of culture, CD4+ T cells were isolated with the EasySep CD4+ T cell isolation kit. The absence of prior SARS-CoV-2 infection in healthy vaccine recipients was confirmed by negative nucleocapsid antibodies before and after vaccination. Each well held 2 million to 2.5 million PBMC cultured in IMDM containing approximately 5% human AB serum, 9.5 to 10 IU/ml IL-2 and gentamicin, along with 10 ug/ml peptides. Half of the culture medium was replaced with fresh IL-2-containing medium on days 3 and 7. Unless noted otherwise, every peptide stimulation condition was grown in triplicate wells. Using Ficoll-Paque Plus gradient centrifugation, PBMC were separated from whole blood and then either used fresh or cryopreserved at -140C. Overlapping peptide pools spanned the spike proteins of SARS-CoV-2 and the common cold coronaviruses HCoV-NL63, HCoV-OC43 and HCoV-229E. The QIAamp micro DNA kit was used to extract genomic DNA from the cultured CD4+ T cells.

Receptor libraries were prepared by the immunoSEQ multiplex PCR assay. DNA from the CD4+ T cells that had been cultured and isolated underwent TCR beta CDR3 sequencing. The study's processing was this. The analysis removed non-productive TCR sequences, trimmed reads to the CDR3 region, and retained only CDR3s that were 7 or more amino acids long. The MANAFEST web app was used to identify antigen-specific clonotypes by comparing expansion in peptide wells with expansion in reference cultures. For clones to be considered positive, expansion at FDR<0.05 versus reference and all other wells, an odds ratio above 5, and a frequency above 0.1% in two replicate wells were required. A clonotype was called cross-reactive if it was significantly expanded both in SARS-CoV-2 spike wells and in at least one common cold coronavirus spike condition. CDR3 similarity was assessed by Levenshtein distance using the stringdist R package, and unrooted trees were constructed with ape in R 3.6.1. What TCRdb holds here is the immuneACCESS table cut down to in-frame rearrangements. Part of the clones is not present; checked against another copy, under half of the missing clones reflect an unresolved V gene, and the others are unexplained. V, J and clone size were drawn from that table, and D and trimming were deduced from the DNA. The sample records under 65,000 clones, roughly 80% of which are singletons. The ten largest clonotypes hold 2% to 2.5% of the sample.

CDR3 length: 18 amino acids, cysteine to phenylalanine. The CDR3 DNA has 54 bases and is translated from base 1. The V end gives up 5 bases and the J end 2 bases, leaving 11 bases in the junction not matched to a gene. According to the germline V gene, CDR1 reads LGHNT and CDR2 reads FRNRAP. Source: CD4+ T cells from PBMCs cultured with HCoV-229E spike peptides, taken before COVID-19 vaccination. The cell subset or site label on this specimen signifies: HCoV-229E spike overlapping peptide pool stimulation. The sequence came from a human donor who received a COVID-19 vaccine. Recombination linked TRBV12-5 to TRBJ1-4, with 10 bases aligning to TRBD1. Read as DNA, the sequence is TGTGCTAGTGGTCCAGGGGGACAGGGGTTTGGGACTAATGAAAAACTGTTTTTT. Its translation is CASGPGGQGFGTNEKLFF. The CDR3, completed at both ends by the reference TRBV12-5 and TRBJ1-4 genes, gives the full variable domain DARVTQTPRHKVTEMGQEVTMRCQPILGHNTVFWYRQTMMQGLELLAYFRNRAPLDDSGMPKDRFSAEMPDATLATLKIQPSEPRDSAVYFCASGPGGQGFGTNEKLFFGSGTQLSVL.